This TCR beta chain was sequenced during a study of shared clonotypes between healthy human individuals (dated by TCRdb to about 2020). Looking at the study overall: A few men and a couple of women, aged 18 to 49 years, made up the cohort. Per donor, three plates each were used for CD4 naive and CD4 memory, two for CD8 naive, and one for CD8 memory. Blood TCR repertoires of four to six healthy adults were deeply sequenced to estimate repertoire size and the extent of clonotype sharing between individuals. To increase sequencing depth and limit assay-specific biases, TCR repertoire library preparation and sequencing were carried out by different laboratories using diverse techniques. Each donor's leukapheresis produced roughly between roughly 0.9 and 8.9 billion PBMCs. The paper's findings and limits, for the study overall: The genetic and exposure-history diversity represented was limited by the small number of donors. Larger estimated clonotype richness was generally found for naive subsets than for memory subsets. Compared with non-shared clonotypes, clonotypes shared by all four sorted-subset donors had higher generation probabilities. Only blood was sampled, and tissue TCR repertoires likely differ from those in blood. Even with the large sequencing depth, rarefaction of the sorted-subset datasets indicated that sequencing was incomplete. Pairwise subsampling indicated that sequencing depth was expected to affect the degree of clonotype sharing among donors. When a handful of donors were compared, the shared fraction of clonotypes was around 5.1% for naive CD4, around 3.5% for naive CD8, more than 2% for memory CD4, and around 0.37% for memory CD8.

Using the deep immunoSEQ assay, multiplex PCR amplified TCR CDR3 regions from genomic DNA. Genomic DNA extracted from each cell subset was distributed evenly over all wells of several immunoSEQ 96-well plates, and each plate served as one replicate. For sorted subsets, approximately 210 ng genomic DNA, equal to approximately 30,000 T cell genomes, was loaded into each replicate PCR. Purified libraries were measured with a Qubit 3.0 fluorometer, size-checked on a Bioanalyzer 2100, and measured again with the KAPA Library Quantification kit. Every immunoSEQ 96-well plate was sequenced on a separate single-read 150-cycle Illumina NextSeq 550 flow cell. The paper's data handling went like this. Because the immunoSEQ output included only junctional sequences and no quality scores, the filtering could not be the same as the filtering used for full-length reads. Sequences were annotated with PyIR, a Python wrapper for IgBLAST v1.9, and V/J genes and CDR3 were assigned using IMGT germline references. Any read was removed if the V/J assignment was weak (E-value above 1e-6), the CDR3 was missing, or the read contained stop codons, out-of-frame junctions, or ambiguous translated residues. V3J clonotypes were defined by identical inferred V gene, J gene, and CDR3 amino acid sequence. Percentage overlap between repertoires was computed as shared unique clonotypes divided by the size of the smaller repertoire. Richness of each repertoire was evaluated using RTK rarefaction, the Chao1 estimator, and Recon v2.1 estimates of unobserved clonotypes. OLGA was used to compute generation probabilities for all TCRbeta clonotypes that the gDNA method yielded from a handful of donors. What TCRdb holds here is the immuneACCESS table cut down to in-frame rearrangements. Part of the clones is not present; checked against another copy, under half of the missing clones reflect an unresolved V gene, and the others are unexplained. Clone size and V and J calls were adopted from that table, with D and trimming inferred from the DNA. The sample table holds 2 million to 2.5 million clones, of which less than 95% were seen once. The top ten clonotypes cover approximately 0.4% of the sample.

V has 2 bases trimmed and J has 2 bases trimmed; junction bases matching no gene number 2. CDR1 MNHNY and CDR2 SVGAGI were looked up in the germline V gene (reference sequence). The CDR3 starts with the cysteine, ends with the phenylalanine, and has 14 residues. Only CDR3 DNA remains: 42 bases, in frame from the first base. As to this clone: It has no known antigen specificity. No much larger clonotype is one base removed from it; base qualities were not supplied.

Healthy HIV-negative adults with no recently reported acute infections or vaccinations were included as donors. Every donor was a Caucasian adult living in Nashville, Tennessee, USA. CD4+ T cells were enriched by magnetic negative selection, after which naive cells were positively selected on CD45RA and the negative fraction was taken as the memory subset. After blood collection by leukapheresis, PBMCs were isolated using Ficoll-Histopaque density gradient centrifugation and then cryopreserved in the vapor phase of liquid nitrogen. Purity and quantity of every magnetically sorted T cell population were checked by analytical flow cytometry. Each sorted fraction had its genomic DNA isolated and then quantified by UV absorbance on a Nanodrop 2000c.

The chain joins TRBV6-6 to TRBJ2-7; a stretch of 8 junction bases matches TRBD1. This sequence originates from a man aged 18 to 29 in good health. Some clones in this sample may be carry-over from other donors' samples. The specimen sequenced was naive CD4+ T cells from PBMCs. The sample's cell subset or site, from its label and the paper: CD45RA+ positively selected. The CDR3 protein: CASSYTTGAYEQYF. Here is the DNA: TGTGCCAGCAGTTACACGACAGGGGCCTACGAGCAGTACTTC.